This TCR beta chain comes out of a study of blood T cell repertoires in COVID-19. Method: immunoSEQ multiplex PCR; TCRdb's copy keeps in-frame clones and lacks some. Of about 110,000 clones in the sample, roughly four fifths are singletons; the top ten hold approximately 17%. The sequencing input was peripheral blood. This receptor was obtained from a woman aged 55-75 years with acute or convalescent COVID-19.

For the CDR3, the DNA is TGTGCCAGCAGCTTGTCTTACCGGGGGGCTGTTACTGAAGCTTTCTTT. It specifies CASSLSYRGAVTEAFF. The rearrangement joins TRBV5-4 to TRBJ1-1; weak D call: TRBD1 (6 bases). V gave up 1 base and J gave up 5 bases, with 18 bases separating them. This CDR3 region has 16 residues. Germline V gene sequence: CDR1 SGHNT, CDR2 YYREEE (reference sequence).